This paragraph covers one T cell receptor beta chain sequence. This clonotype was found many times. Its binding antigen is unknown. No quality values exist for individual bases; no much larger clone is one base distant. Genomic DNA served as template for TCR beta VDJ combination and CDR3 sequence profiling. An Illumina HiSeq 2000 was the platform used for TCR repertoire sequencing. The study's own analysis went as follows. Repertoires were assessed using TRBV/TRBJ rearrangement plots, CDR3 size and DJ length profiles, and Simpson's diversity index. The most abundant DNA sequence in the deep sequencing data was defined as the immunodominant clone. CDR3 amino acid sequences were checked for sharing between subjects and were compared against published repertoires and the VDJdb database. TCRdb redid the processing of the public reads, applying fastp at Q25 and MiXCR, and retained in-frame beta chains. When rows share a CDR3 protein, they turn into one entry using the most common DNA and genes. It is TCRdb's table, rather than the study itself, that gives the V and J calls and clone size. The sample table records some 120,000 distinct CDR3 sequences; around 48% of these occur just once. Of the sample, around 2.5% falls within the top ten clones.

The sample belongs to a study of CD8+CD57+ T cells in acquired aplastic anemia (dated by TCRdb to between 2017 and 2018). Regarding the research as a whole: A mean of 3.2 ug of DNA, ranging from roughly 0.2 to 27.4 ug, was extracted from sorted CD4+ and CD8+ cells. For healthy donor samples, the average read count was about 10.8 million for CD4+ cells and 11.0 million for CD8+ cells. The paper as a whole reports these results and caveats: CD8+ Simpson's diversity did not differ significantly between patients and healthy controls (P=0.060). Roughly 29 CD8+ CDR3 sequences were found to be shared between patients and controls, but these sequences appeared to be highly expressed in patients and within the immunodominant clones of the patients.

As encoded in the germline V gene (reference sequence), CDR1 is LNHDA while CDR2 is SQIVND. Ends trimmed: V by 6 bases, J by 7 bases; bases unmatched to a gene: 5. The CDR3 goes from the cysteine to the phenylalanine over 15 residues. Only the CDR3 region is kept as DNA, spanning 45 bases read in frame from base 1. The study deep-sequenced TCR repertoires of sorted CD4+ and CD8+ blood T cells from severe aplastic anemia patients and healthy subjects. Ficoll-Paque density gradient centrifugation was used to isolate peripheral blood mononuclear cells. Before DNA was extracted, CD4+ and CD8+ T cells were sorted using either FACS or magnetic beads.

Sequenced input: sorted CD4+, CD8+, or CD8+CD57+ T cells (not recorded which) from PBMCs. This TCR was sampled from a human donor in good health, serving as a control. The chain uses TRBV19 and TRBJ2-1; 14 nucleotides in the junction match TRBD2. The CDR3 reads as follows: CASRWTSGGWNEQFF. The nucleotide sequence reads TGTGCCAGTAGATGGACTAGCGGGGGGTGGAATGAGCAGTTCTTC.